One and the same sample provided the 3 T cell receptor beta chains below, sequenced in a study of blood T cell repertoires in COVID-19. Produced via immunoSEQ multiplex PCR; TCRdb's table is partial and in-frame only. Among roughly 200,000 clones listed, 80% were seen once. The specimen was peripheral blood. The receptors come from a man aged 55 to 70 with acute or convalescent COVID-19.

This clone has a single count. This chain connects TRBV5-1 to TRBJ2-1; 13 positions agree with TRBD2. The J segment lost 8 bases and the V segment lost 3 bases, leaving 8 bases of the junction unmatched. This CDR3 has 16 amino acids. The germline V gene encodes CDR1 SGHRS and CDR2 YFSETQ. The CDR3 DNA reads as TGCGCCAGCAGCTCCCGGACTAGCGGGAGTGGCGATGAGCAGTTCTTC. Its translation is CASSSRTSGSGDEQFF.

J is TRBJ1-2 and V is TRBV19; the match to TRBD1 covers 8 bases. CDR1 and CDR2 from the germline V gene are LNHDA and SQIVND (reference sequence). Unmatched junction bases numbered 12, after V lost 0 bases and J lost 0 bases. This CDR3 has 19 amino acids. CDR3 bases: TGTGCCAGTAGTATAGATCTAATTCGGAGACAGGGGACTAACTATGGCTACACCTTC. Translated, it gives CASSIDLIRRQGTNYGYTF.

The rearrangement uses TRBV4-2 and TRBJ2-3, with 7 bases fitting TRBD2. Germline lookup yields CDR1 LGHNA and CDR2 YNFKEQ. V trimming: 0 bases; J trimming: 6 bases; junction bases outside the gene matches: 3. There are 14 residues in the CDR3. The CDR3 sequence is CASSQEGLVDTQYF. CDR3 DNA sequence: TGTGCCAGCAGCCAAGAAGGACTAGTTGATACGCAGTATTTT.